This TCR beta chain was profiled in a study of blood T cell repertoires in COVID-19. Assay: immunoSEQ multiplex PCR; the TCRdb copy retains only in-frame clones and omits some. The table shows roughly 200,000 clones, with roughly nine tenths occurring only once. Germline CDR1 MGHDK, CDR2 SYGVNS. Between the trimmed V and J ends, which lost 5 bases and 5 bases, there was a span of 7 bases. CDR3 size: 11 residues. The rearrangement links TRBV25-1 to TRBJ2-7; D unclear. The sequencing input was peripheral blood. The receptor was isolated from a woman aged 45-59 years with COVID-19, enrolled during active disease. CDR3 loop: CASSFRDEQYF. The DNA of the CDR3 is TGTGCCAGCAGTTTCCGTGACGAGCAGTACTTC.